This entry concerns a single T cell receptor (beta chain). Its antigen is still unknown. Unstimulated Tregs (CD4+CD25+CD127-) and CD4+CD25- non-Tregs were sorted from PBMCs. Germline trimming cut 2 bases from V and 4 bases from J; bases unmatched to any gene: 15. This CDR3 comprises 18 residues. Germline CDR1 is SGHNT and CDR2 is YENEEA. This sample is drawn from a study of Tregs in tolerant kidney transplant recipients. Study findings and constraints: Few patients were studied, so findings need validation in larger groups. No direct test of biological reproducibility was done here.

The repertoire was sequenced with immunoSEQ multiplex PCR; TCRdb's copy has only in-frame clones and lacks some. The table has tens of thousands of clones, 84% seen once; the top ten hold about 4.5%. The chain is built from TRBV11-3 and TRBJ2-7; 9 bases agree with TRBD2. The clonotype originates from a human donor in good health. Input material: CD4+ T cells from blood. For the CDR3, the DNA is TGTGCCAGCAGCTTATTTGGTACTAGCGGGTCTCAACGTTACGAGCAGTACTTC. Its translation: CASSLFGTSGSQRYEQYF.